This TCR beta chain is from a study of CD8 T cells in Susac syndrome. Trimming stripped 6 bases from V and 2 bases from J, with 13 bases between. Germline V gene sequence: CDR1 KGHDR, CDR2 SFDVKD. This CDR3 contains 15 residues. The RNA input was about 0.5 to 1 ug, and it was reverse transcribed with random hexamers. Using its own MiXCR run on the immunoSEQ multiplex PCR reads, TCRdb lists one record per CDR3 protein. This sample has approximately 280,000 distinct CDR3 sequences, with roughly 81% found just once. The chain carries TRBV24-1 and TRBJ2-1; either TRBD1 or TRBD2 may supply D (5 bases each). The clonotype originates from a human donor with multiple sclerosis. Input material: CD8+ T cells from PBMCs. The CDR3: CATSPRDPPYNEQFF. In DNA, the CDR3 is TGTGCCACCAGTCCACGGGACCCCCCCTACAATGAGCAGTTCTTC.